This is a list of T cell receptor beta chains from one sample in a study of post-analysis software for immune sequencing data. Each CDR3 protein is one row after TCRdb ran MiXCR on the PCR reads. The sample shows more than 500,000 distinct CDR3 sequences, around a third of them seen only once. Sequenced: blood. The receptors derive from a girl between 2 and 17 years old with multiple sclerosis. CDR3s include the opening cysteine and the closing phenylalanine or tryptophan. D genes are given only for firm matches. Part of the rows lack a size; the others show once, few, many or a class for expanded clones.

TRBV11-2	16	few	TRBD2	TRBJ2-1	TGTGCCAGCAGCTTATCGGCTAGCGGGGCGGGGAATGAGCAGTTCTTC	CASSLSASGAGNEQFF
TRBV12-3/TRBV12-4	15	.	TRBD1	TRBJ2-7	TGTGCCAGCAGCTTTACCGGGACAGCGGTTGCGGAGCAGTACTTC	CASSFTGTAVAEQYF
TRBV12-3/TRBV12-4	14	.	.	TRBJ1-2	TGTGCCAGCAGTTTCTGGGGGCGAGGCTATGGCTACACCTTC	CASSFWGRGYGYTF
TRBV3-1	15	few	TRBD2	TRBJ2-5	TGTGCCAGCAGCCAACCCCGGACTAGCCCGGAGACCCAGTACTTC	CASSQPRTSPETQYF
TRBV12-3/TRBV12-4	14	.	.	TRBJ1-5	TGTGCCAGCAGTTTGCGGGCAGGGACTCAGCCCCAGCATTTT	CASSLRAGTQPQHF
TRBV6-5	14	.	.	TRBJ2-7	TGTGCCAGCAGTTACGAGTTTCAGGCGGACGAGCAGTACTTC	CASSYEFQADEQYF
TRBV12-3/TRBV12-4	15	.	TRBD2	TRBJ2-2	TGTGCCCTCTTGTTAGCGGGGGGCAGAACCGGGGAGCTGTTTTTT	CALLLAGGRTGELFF
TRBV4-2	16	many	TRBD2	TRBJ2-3	TGTGCCAGCAGCCAAGCGACTAGCGGGGGCACAGATACGCAGTATTTT	CASSQATSGGTDTQYF
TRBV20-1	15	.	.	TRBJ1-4	TGCAGTGCTAGAGCGGACGGTGCAACTAATGAAAAACTGTTTTTT	CSARADGATNEKLFF
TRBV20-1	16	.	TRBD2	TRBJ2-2	TGCAGTGCTAGCCCCCTAGCGGTCGCGAACACCGGGGAGCGGTTTTTT	CSASPLAVANTGERFF
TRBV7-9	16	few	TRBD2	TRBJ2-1	TGTGCCAGCAGCCAGAGCCTAGCGGGGCCCTACAATGAGCAGTTCTTC	CASSQSLAGPYNEQFF
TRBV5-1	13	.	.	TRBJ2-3	TGCGCCAGCAGCGCCGAGTCGGGTGATACGCAGTATTTT	CASSAESGDTQYF
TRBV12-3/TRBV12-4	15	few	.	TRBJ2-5	TGTGCCAGCAATTCACAGGGTTTTTACCAAGAGACCCAGTACTTC	CASNSQGFYQETQYF
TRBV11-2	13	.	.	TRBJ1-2	TGTGCCAGCAGCATACACTCCCAGGGGAACTACACCTTC	CASSIHSQGNYTF